This T cell receptor beta chain was sequenced during a study of shared T cell receptors in the human thymus. This table comes from immunoSEQ multiplex PCR, and its TCRdb copy is limited to in-frame clones, with some not included. The sample lists about 540,000 clones; approximately 80% were seen once. The germline V gene has CDR1 LGHNA and CDR2 YSLEER. V shed 3 bases and J shed 1 base, with 15 bases lying between them. The CDR3 totals 17 residues. These same data were also listed under a study on human thymus T cells. That source notes: From resections taken during corrective heart surgery, the thymus tissue was obtained.

Specimen: thymocytes. The rearrangement links TRBV4-3 to TRBJ2-2; D is possibly TRBD1 (5 bases). The clonotype comes from a boy under two years old with a congenital heart defect. DNA of the CDR3: TGCGCCAGCAGCCAGCCGCGGTTCAGGGTGAACACCGGGGAGCTGTTTTTT. Its translation is CASSQPRFRVNTGELFF.